The 16 T cell receptor beta chains below were found in one sample sequenced in a study of memory CD4+ T cells and cytomegalovirus serostatus. Single viable CD3+CD4+CD8-CD45RO+ cells were sorted as the memory CD4+ T cells. The protocol was immunoSEQ multiplex PCR, while the TCRdb copy is restricted to in-frame clones and leaves out a portion. Found here are around 41,000 clones, 76% of them singletons; the top ten hold roughly 6.7%. The specimen was memory CD4+ T cells from blood. All receptors derive from an adult in good health and CMV-seronegative.

The rearrangement uses TRBV6-1 and TRBJ1-5; 7 bases are shared with TRBD1. The CDR3 length is 14 residues. V trimming: 6 bases; J trimming: 6 bases; junction bases outside the gene matches: 8. Per the germline V gene, CDR1 is MNHNS and CDR2 is SASEGT. CDR3 sequence reads: CASSETGQGQPQHF. Written as DNA, the CDR3 is TGTGCCAGCAGCGAGACAGGGCAGGGTCAGCCCCAGCATTTT.

The gene calls are TRBV4-3 and TRBJ2-5, with 10 bases that match TRBD2. Germline loops: CDR1 LGHNA, CDR2 YSLEER. Unmatched junction bases numbered 0, after V lost 4 bases and J lost 4 bases. CDR3 length equals 13 residues. The CDR3 protein is CASSPSGRETQYF. In nucleotides, the CDR3 is TGCGCCAGCAGCCCTAGCGGGAGAGAGACCCAGTACTTC.

The rearrangement joins TRBV7-2 to TRBJ2-7; no reliable D call. Germline V CDR1 and CDR2: SGHTA, FQGNSA. V lost 1 base and J lost 6, with 16 bases in between. The CDR3 covers 15 residues. The chain's CDR3 is CASSLGSGIYPEQYF. In DNA, the CDR3 is TGTGCCAGCAGCTTAGGCTCGGGCATTTACCCCGAGCAGTACTTC.

This chain uses TRBV19 with TRBJ1-5; D unclear. CDR1 LNHDA and CDR2 SQIVND come from the germline V gene (reference sequence). CDR3 length: 13 amino acids. Trimming removed 3 bases at V and 8 bases at J, with 11 bases between. For the CDR3, the DNA is TGTGCCAGTAGTATTAACAGCGGGGAGCCCCAGCATTTT. Protein product: CASSINSGEPQHF.

CDR3 protein: CASSLQQGAKSYEQYF. CDR3 sequence (DNA): TGTGCCAGCAGCCTCCAACAGGGGGCAAAATCCTACGAGCAGTACTTC. This chain uses TRBV4-2 with TRBJ2-7; 9 bases align to TRBD1. The CDR3 is made up of 16 amino acids. Germline-derived CDR1 and CDR2 are LGHNA and YNFKEQ. The V and J ends lost 4 bases and 1 base, in that order; junction bases with no gene match: 8.

The chain recombines TRBV14 with TRBJ2-3, with D perhaps matching TRBD2 (7 bases). The CDR3 totals 14 residues. Germline V CDR1 and CDR2: SGHDN, FVKESK. V dropped 2 bases and J dropped 4 bases, with 10 bases sitting between them. The CDR3 region is CASSQSGGPDTQYF. As DNA, the CDR3 is TGTGCCAGCAGCCAATCCGGGGGGCCAGATACGCAGTATTTT. The full variable domain, completed using reference TRBV14 and TRBJ2-3, is EAGVTQFPSHSVIEKGQTVTLRCDPISGHDNLYWYRRVMGKEIKFLLHFVKESKQDESGMPNNRFLAERTGGTYSTLKVQPAELEDSGVYFCASSQSGGPDTQYFGPGTRLTVL.

This clone was found once. The chain joins TRBV5-1 to TRBJ2-5; D is uncertain. With 5 bases removed from V and 2 bases from J, the gap between germline ends came to 13 bases. Germline lookup yields CDR1 SGHRS and CDR2 YFSETQ. The CDR3 runs 14 residues. As DNA, the CDR3 is TGCGCCAGCAGTTCCGCAGTAAATCAAGAGACCCAGTACTTC. It specifies CASSSAVNQETQYF.

This rearrangement joins TRBV30 to TRBJ2-2, with 14 bases lining up with TRBD2. The CDR3 has 15 amino acids. Trimming cost V 3 bases and J 6 bases; bases outside gene matches: 3. CDR1 is GTSNPN, CDR2 SVGIG, per germline (reference sequence). CDR3 sequence (DNA): TGTGCCTGGAGCCCGGGACTAGCGGGAGCCGGGGAGCTGTTTTTT. The encoded protein is CAWSPGLAGAGELFF.

Only a few counts were recorded for this clone. The same CDR3 is also encoded by other DNA sequences in this sample. This chain connects TRBV7-3 to TRBJ2-7, with 11 bases lining up with TRBD2. The CDR3 is 14 amino acids. CDR1 SGHTA and CDR2 FQGTGA come from the germline V gene. Trimming took 5 bases from V and 2 from J; bases not matched to a gene: 2. The CDR3 sequence: CASSLAGGPYEQYF. The CDR3 region has the DNA TGTGCCAGCAGCCTAGCGGGAGGACCCTACGAGCAGTACTTC.

V and J are TRBV27 and TRBJ2-4; 7 positions agree with TRBD2. V lost 7 bases and J lost 0; bases outside the gene matches: 6. The germline V gene encodes CDR1 MNHEY and CDR2 SMNVEV (reference sequence). The CDR3 is 15 amino acids. The CDR3 reads CASIQRGLAKNIQYF. The CDR3 bases are TGTGCCAGCATTCAGCGGGGTCTAGCCAAAAACATTCAGTACTTC.

The chain links TRBV5-4 to TRBJ2-1, with 10 bases fitting TRBD2. CDR3 size: 19 residues. The germline CDR1 and CDR2 sequences are SGHNT and YYREEE (reference sequence). Trimming removed 4 bases from V and 5 bases from J; junction bases left unmatched: 18. The CDR3 is CASSPLAMLTSGQNNEQFF. The CDR3 DNA reads as TGTGCCAGCAGCCCCCTCGCGATGTTGACTAGCGGGCAAAACAATGAGCAGTTCTTC.

The CDR3 spells CASSPPSRFGYTF. In nucleotides, the CDR3 is TGTGCCAGCTCACCACCGTCCAGGTTTGGCTACACCTTC. The chain uses TRBV18 and TRBJ1-2; the D is unclear. The germline V and J ends were trimmed by 0 bases and 7 bases, with 9 bases remaining between them. The CDR3 runs to 13 residues. In germline, CDR1 is KGHSH, CDR2 LQKENI.

The V and J genes are TRBV4-3 and TRBJ2-7; D unresolved. Germline lookup yields CDR1 LGHNA and CDR2 YSLEER. This CDR3 spans 13 amino acids. V lost 0 bases and J lost 2, with 5 bases in between. CDR3 loop: CASSQDLPYEQYF. In DNA form, the CDR3 reads TGCGCCAGCAGCCAAGATCTACCCTACGAGCAGTACTTC.

This chain connects TRBV7-9 to TRBJ2-5; TRBD2 matches 12 bases. Germline loops: CDR1 SEHNR, CDR2 FQNEAQ (reference sequence). This CDR3 is 18 amino acids long. Trimming cost V 3 bases and J 4 bases; bases outside gene matches: 12. CDR3 nucleotides: TGTGCCAGCAGCTTCCCCATACGACTAGCGGGAGTCAGAGAGACCCAGTACTTC. Translating gives CASSFPIRLAGVRETQYF.

The gene calls are TRBV9 and TRBJ2-1; 8 nucleotides agree with TRBD2. Germline values: CDR1 SGDLS, CDR2 YYNGEE. The trim removed 7 bases at V and 0 bases at J, leaving 9 bases unmatched. CDR3 length equals 16 residues. CDR3 amino acids: CASVQGLAGSYNEQFF. CDR3 bases: TGTGCCAGCGTTCAGGGTCTAGCGGGCTCCTACAATGAGCAGTTCTTC. The full variable domain, completed using reference TRBV9 and TRBJ2-1, is DSGVTQTPKHLITATGQRVTLRCSPRSGDLSVYWYQQSLDQGLQFLIQYYNGEERAKGNILERFSAQQFPDLHSELNLSSLELGDSALYFCASVQGLAGSYNEQFFGPGTRLTVL.

This chain links TRBV7-9 with TRBJ2-4; 8 bases fit TRBD1. After removal of 5 bases from V and 6 bases from J, the junction contained 6 bases not matched to a gene. Germline V gives CDR1 SEHNR, CDR2 FQNEAQ (reference sequence). CDR3 length: 14 amino acids. The CDR3: CASSLRTGRNIQYF. The DNA for the CDR3 is TGTGCCAGCAGCCTCAGGACAGGGAGAAACATTCAGTACTTC.